A selection of T cell receptor beta chains follows, all from one sample in a study of breast tumors, draining lymph nodes, adjacent tissues. TCRdb analysed the multiplex PCR reads with MiXCR anew, one entry per CDR3 protein. Of some 170,000 distinct CDR3 sequences listed, 30% to 35% are singletons. The sample was axillary lymph node tissue. Receptors originate from a female donor with breast cancer. Some clones in this sample may be carry-over from other donors' samples. Each CDR3 is given with its conserved first and last residue. The D gene is left open where the match is weak. Rows give clone size only sometimes, using once, few, many, or a class for an expanded clone.

d_call,j_call,clone_size,v_call,cdr3_aa
NA,TRBJ2-3,many,TRBV30,CAWRENTDTQYF
TRBD2,TRBJ2-3,many,TRBV9,CASSVGTGGSTDTQYF
NA,TRBJ1-2,NA,TRBV5-5,CASSLVRGWRGYTF
NA,TRBJ2-1,NA,TRBV10-2,CASSEFNEQFF
TRBD1,TRBJ2-7,many,TRBV20-1,CSARDLGQVYEQYF
NA,TRBJ1-5,many,TRBV20-1,CSARTAGSQGHQPQHF
NA,TRBJ2-2,NA,TRBV5-1,CASIRDNTSPRNTGELFF
TRBD1,TRBJ2-5,NA,TRBV7-2,CASRLTGDRDGETQYF
NA,TRBJ1-2,NA,TRBV27,CASSLRGTNYGYTF
NA,TRBJ1-6,many,TRBV6-1,CASSLRQISYSPLHF
NA,TRBJ1-2,many,TRBV11-2,CASSARRGGYGYTF